These 27 T cell receptor beta chains were all obtained from the same sample, sequenced in a study of T cell responses to AZD1222 COVID-19 vaccine (dated by TCRdb to the early 2020s). Receptors were amplified or captured by the immunoSEQ multiplex PCR assay. This immuneACCESS table, as held by TCRdb, lists in-frame sequences with V and J called but not all clones. Of the missing ones, under half trace to an unresolved V gene in checked studies; the others have no known cause. In this sample the table shows approximately 80,000 clones, around 90% of which occur a single time. Clones ranked in the top ten supply roughly 24% of the sample. The time point tag for this specimen amounts to: baseline before first vaccination. Sample: peripheral blood, taken on day 0 of AZD1222 vaccination. These receptors all come from an adult in good health.

The chain couples TRBV6-5 to TRBJ1-1, with 10 bases aligning to TRBD1. V was clipped by 10 bases and J by 4 bases; unmatched bases: 6. From germline, CDR1 is MNHEY and CDR2 SVGAGI. This CDR3 comprises 13 residues. The CDR3 sequence: CAIRTGGFTEAFF. The CDR3 DNA reads as TGTGCCATCCGGACAGGGGGGTTCACTGAAGCTTTCTTT.

The rearrangement uses TRBV7-2 and TRBJ1-3; 8 bases line up with TRBD1. Germline loops: CDR1 SGHTA, CDR2 FQGNSA. V lost 5 bases and J lost 4; bases outside the gene matches: 4. This CDR3 spans 14 amino acids. Here the CDR3 reads CASSQDRGGNTIYF. In DNA form, the CDR3 reads TGTGCCAGCAGCCAAGACAGGGGAGGAAACACCATATATTTT.

The chain carries TRBV10-2 and TRBJ2-2; no clear D. From germline, CDR1 is WSHSY and CDR2 SAAADI. This CDR3 region has 14 residues. The V and J ends lost 0 bases and 0 bases respectively, with 2 bases between them. CDR3 amino acids: CASSESTNTGELFF. As DNA, the CDR3 is TGCGCCAGCAGTGAGTCGACGAACACCGGGGAGCTGTTTTTT.

The chain links TRBV6-2 or TRBV6-3 to TRBJ2-3; 9 bases align to TRBD2. V lost 2 bases to trimming and J lost 1 base; unmatched junction nucleotides: 10. This CDR3 has 18 residues. Germline V gives CDR1 MNHEY, CDR2 SVGEGT. The CDR3 DNA is TGTGCCAGCAGTTACCCTCGGGGATTAGCGGGGGGCACAGATACGCAGTATTTT. Amino acid sequence: CASSYPRGLAGGTDTQYF.

The V and J genes are TRBV6-5 and TRBJ2-2; either TRBD1 or TRBD2 may supply D (5 bases each). There are 14 residues in the CDR3. V lost 6 bases to trimming and J lost 4 bases, with 12 bases between them. Germline CDR1 is MNHEY and CDR2 is SVGAGI. CDR3 residues: CASSSFGATGELFF. The CDR3 DNA sequence: TGTGCCAGCAGCTCGTTCGGGGCCACCGGGGAGCTGTTTTTT.

The chain links TRBV5-1 to TRBJ1-2; 7 bases match TRBD1. The V gene's germline CDR1 is SGHRS and CDR2 YFSETQ. With 3 bases clipped from V and 7 bases from J, the junction kept 9 bases outside the gene matches. This CDR3 is built from 14 residues. The CDR3 loop is CASSSEQGSSGYTF. Written as DNA, the CDR3 is TGCGCCAGCAGCTCCGAACAGGGGTCGAGTGGCTACACCTTC.

The rearrangement links TRBV9 to TRBJ2-2; 14 bases map to TRBD2. CDR1 is SGDLS and CDR2 is YYNGEE in the germline V gene. J gave up 7 bases and V 2 bases, and 16 bases lay outside the gene matches. The CDR3 consists of 20 residues. CDR3 protein: CASSVTRIPGLAGVGGELFF. In DNA form, the CDR3 reads TGTGCCAGCAGCGTTACTAGGATACCGGGACTAGCGGGAGTTGGCGGGGAGCTGTTTTTT.

The genes are TRBV10-3 and TRBJ2-3; D might be TRBD2 (6 bases). V gave up 8 bases and J gave up 0 bases, with 12 bases separating them. Per germline, CDR1 ENHRY and CDR2 SYGVKD. CDR3 size: 14 residues. CDR3 coding DNA: TGTGCCATCGGCTTAGCGGAGAGCACAGATACGCAGTATTTT. Protein: CAIGLAESTDTQYF.

V usage is TRBV5-1 and J usage is TRBJ1-1; no clear D gene. Trimming took off 4 bases at V and 1 base at J, with 20 bases between the two ends. There are 17 residues in the CDR3. Germline V CDR1 and CDR2: SGHRS, YFSETQ. CDR3 nucleotide sequence: TGCGCCAGCAGCCCCGATCGAGGTGGAGTTGAGAACACTGAAGCTTTCTTT. Translated, it gives CASSPDRGGVENTEAFF.

The chain combines TRBV7-9 with TRBJ2-3; 10 nucleotides agree with TRBD2. CDR1 is SEHNR, CDR2 FQNEAQ, per germline (reference sequence). Germline trimming cut 5 bases from V and 2 bases from J; bases unmatched to any gene: 7. The CDR3 sequence is 16 residues long. Here the CDR3 reads CASSPRLAGDTDTQYF. CDR3 bases: TGTGCCAGCAGCCCGCGACTAGCGGGTGACACAGATACGCAGTATTTT.

This chain connects TRBV27 to TRBJ2-7; tentative D call: TRBD2 (6 bases). CDR1 and CDR2 from the germline V gene are MNHEY and SMNVEV (reference sequence). CDR3 length: 14 amino acids. The germline V and J ends were trimmed by 6 bases and 3 bases, with 15 bases remaining between them. CDR3: CASRDTAGLYEQYF. The CDR3 nucleotides read TGTGCCAGCAGGGATACCGCGGGGCTCTACGAGCAGTACTTC.

The chain joins TRBV5-1 to TRBJ1-2, with D possibly TRBD1 on 6 matching bases. The germline CDR1 and CDR2 sequences are SGHRS and YFSETQ. V lost 5 bases, J lost 0 bases, and 14 bases lay in between. The CDR3 runs 15 residues. In DNA, the CDR3 is TGCGCCAGCAGAGTCAACAGGGATTCTAACTATGGCTACACCTTC. Its protein product is CASRVNRDSNYGYTF.

The chain links TRBV28 to TRBJ2-7; no reliable D call. The CDR3 sequence is 11 residues long. With 6 bases removed from V and 5 bases from J, the gap between germline ends came to 8 bases. Germline values: CDR1 MDHEN, CDR2 SYDVKM. The DNA of the CDR3 is TGTGCCAGCAGCTCCCAACACGAGCAGTACTTC. It yields the protein CASSSQHEQYF. Combining the CDR3 with reference TRBV28 and TRBJ2-7 gives the whole variable domain DVKVTQSSRYLVKRTGEKVFLECVQDMDHENMFWYRQDPGLGLRLIYFSYDVKMKEKGDIPEGYSVSREKKERFSLILESASTNQTSMYLCASSSQHEQYFGPGTRLTVT.

The chain joins TRBV11-2 to TRBJ1-5; the D gene is possibly TRBD1 (5 bases). The CDR3 loop spans 15 amino acids. Trimming took 3 bases from V and 1 from J, leaving 10 bases between them. Looked up from germline, CDR1 is SGHAT and CDR2 is FQNNGV. The CDR3 DNA reads as TGTGCCAGCAGCTTGGGGGGTCTGAGCAATCAGCCCCAGCATTTT. Its translation is CASSLGGLSNQPQHF.

The sample holds a few counts of this clone. This rearrangement joins TRBV19 to TRBJ1-5; a weak D match, TRBD1 (6 bases). V lost 10 bases and J lost 2, with 33 bases in between. The length of the CDR3 is 20 residues. Germline V gene data show CDR1 as LNHDA and CDR2 as SQIVND (reference sequence). The CDR3 spells CATSGRGSAGIRAGNQPQHF. As DNA, the CDR3 is TGTGCCACTTCGGGAAGGGGGTCAGCGGGCATTAGGGCAGGCAATCAGCCCCAGCATTTT. The whole variable domain, remainder taken from reference TRBV19 and TRBJ1-5, is DGGITQSPKYLFRKEGQNVTLSCEQNLNHDAMYWYRQDPGQGLRLIYYSQIVNDFQKGDIAEGYSVSREKKESFPLTVTSAQKNPTAFYLCATSGRGSAGIRAGNQPQHFGDGTRLSIL.

V usage is TRBV21-1 and J usage is TRBJ1-1. TRBV21-1 represents a pseudogene. The CDR3 spans 15 residues. The CDR3 DNA reads as TGTGCCAGCAGGAGAAGTAGGTATCGGGGCACTGAAGCTTTCTTT. Translation: CASRRSRYRGTEAFF.

This rearrangement joins TRBV4-2 to TRBJ2-7; 7 nucleotides match TRBD1. The CDR3 runs 14 residues. J lost 2 bases, V lost 1 base, and 2 bases had no gene match. In germline, CDR1 is LGHNA, CDR2 YNFKEQ. CDR3 in amino acids: CASSQAGQTYEQYF. In DNA, the CDR3 is TGTGCCAGCAGCCAAGCGGGACAGACCTACGAGCAGTACTTC.

The chain carries TRBV4-1 and TRBJ1-1; tentatively, D is TRBD1 (6 bases). CDR1 and CDR2 (germline): MGHRA, YSYEKL. This CDR3 is built from 15 residues. The ends were cut back, 0 bases at V and 2 bases at J, with 10 bases in the middle. CDR3 region: CASSQDPRGNTEAFF. CDR3 coding DNA: TGCGCCAGCAGCCAAGATCCCAGGGGCAACACTGAAGCTTTCTTT.

V usage is TRBV15 and J usage is TRBJ2-7, with D perhaps given as TRBD1 or TRBD2 (6 bases each). CDR1 is LNHNV and CDR2 is YYDKDF in the germline V gene (reference sequence). The CDR3 extends over 15 amino acids. Trimming shortened V by 0 bases and J by 1 base, and 10 bases separated the two germline ends. CDR3 sequence: CATSREGGRSYEQYF. For the CDR3, the DNA is TGTGCCACCAGCAGAGAAGGGGGGCGATCCTACGAGCAGTACTTC.

The chain recombines TRBV11-3 with TRBJ2-2, with TRBD2 matching over 7 bases. This CDR3 has 16 residues. Trimming cost V 6 bases and J 1 base; bases outside gene matches: 8. Per germline, CDR1 SGHNT and CDR2 YENEEA. CDR3 nucleotides: TGTGCCAGCAGTTCGTGGACTAGAGAGAACACCGGGGAGCTGTTTTTT. Translation: CASSSWTRENTGELFF.

As DNA, the CDR3 is TGTGCCAGCAGTAATCTCGGTGAAAAACTGTTTTTT. It specifies CASSNLGEKLFF. This chain joins TRBV28 and TRBJ1-4; D gene ambiguous. The germline V gene has CDR1 MDHEN and CDR2 SYDVKM. This CDR3 is 12 amino acids long. Trimming cost V 5 bases and J 7 bases, with 8 bases left between them.

This chain connects TRBV5-4 to TRBJ2-2; tentatively, D is TRBD2 (5 bases). This CDR3 has 15 residues. Germline V lookup: CDR1 SGHNT, CDR2 YYREEE (reference sequence). Trimming left V 3 bases short and J 6 bases short, with 15 bases between. The CDR3 bases are TGTGCCAGCAGCTCGGCCGGGGAAAGGGCCGGGGAGCTGTTTTTT. It encodes CASSSAGERAGELFF.

The chain couples TRBV25-1 to TRBJ2-1; 7 bases are a match to TRBD2. This CDR3 is built from 13 residues. The junction had 7 bases not matched to a gene; V was cut back by 8 bases and J by 6 bases. Germline V gene data show CDR1 as MGHDK and CDR2 as SYGVNS. CDR3 nucleotides: TGTGCCAGCGAAACTAGCGCCTTCAATGAGCAGTTCTTC. Its protein is CASETSAFNEQFF.

The chain carries TRBV29-1 and TRBJ1-1, with 8 bases lining up with TRBD1. CDR3 size: 14 residues. Per the germline V gene, CDR1 is SQVTM and CDR2 is ANQGSEA. The trim removed 8 bases at V and 1 base at J, leaving 9 bases unmatched. The CDR3 sequence is CSCGQGAENTEAFF. Written as DNA, the CDR3 is TGCAGCTGTGGGCAGGGGGCGGAGAACACTGAAGCTTTCTTT.

The chain links TRBV3-1 (or the pseudogene TRBV3-2) to TRBJ2-3, with no clear D. Germline V lookup: CDR1 LGHDT, CDR2 YNNKEL (reference sequence). The CDR3 contains 15 residues. V was cut by 1 base and J by 6 bases, with 14 bases left in between. CDR3 sequence reads: CASSQAVSFQDTQYF. In nucleotides, the CDR3 is TGTGCCAGCAGCCAAGCGGTCTCTTTTCAGGATACGCAGTATTTT.

This sequence joins TRBV12-3 or TRBV12-4 and TRBJ1-2; maybe TRBD1 (5 bases). V was pared by 6 bases and J by 4 bases, with 12 bases between. The CDR3 runs to 13 residues. DNA for the CDR3: TGTGCCAGCAGCCGGGGACGGGTCTATGGCTACACCTTC. Amino acids: CASSRGRVYGYTF.

This clone appeared a single time. The chain is built from TRBV5-1 and TRBJ2-1; 8 bases align to TRBD1. The junction had 0 bases not matched to a gene; V was cut back by 1 base and J by 0 bases. The CDR3 totals 15 residues. The germline CDR1 and CDR2 sequences are SGHRS and YFSETQ. The CDR3 region has the DNA TGCGCCAGCAGCTTGCAGGGGGCCTCCTACAATGAGCAGTTCTTC. This sequence encodes CASSLQGASYNEQFF. Using reference TRBV5-1 and TRBJ2-1 for the parts outside the CDR3, the full variable domain is KAGVTQTPRYLIKTRGQQVTLSCSPISGHRSVSWYQQTPGQGLQFLFEYFSETQRNKGNFPGRFSGRQFSNSRSEMNVSTLELGDSALYLCASSLQGASYNEQFFGPGTRLTVL.